One sample yielded the 18 T cell receptor beta chains listed below, sequenced in a study of T-cell reconstitution after alpha-beta-depleted transplantation in children. Unique molecular identifiers were used to barcode this TCRbeta library. TCRdb reprocessed the PCR reads via MiXCR and lists one record per CDR3 protein. The table lists hundreds of thousands of distinct CDR3 sequences, approximately 30% of them singletons. The sequences come from PBMCs from the stem cell graft donor, collected from the stem cell graft. The receptors originated from a human donor who donated a stem cell graft to a child with aplastic anemia.

In this sample, this clonotype turned up a few times. The rearrangement uses TRBV11-2 and TRBJ2-1, with a tentative D call TRBD2 (5 bases). In germline, CDR1 is SGHAT, CDR2 FQNNGV. The CDR3 runs to 12 residues. Trimming stripped 6 bases from V and 10 bases from J, with 13 bases between. The CDR3 loop reads CASRQTSGEQFF. Written as DNA, the CDR3 is TGTGCCAGCAGGCAAACTAGTGGCGAGCAGTTCTTC.

This clonotype has only a few counts. The chain combines TRBV10-3 with TRBJ2-1, with 12 nucleotides matching TRBD2. CDR1 is ENHRY and CDR2 is SYGVKD in the germline V gene. Germline trimming cut 10 bases from V and 10 bases from J; bases unmatched to any gene: 11. This CDR3 has 14 amino acids. CDR3 DNA: TGTGCCAGTTCGCTAGCGGGAGGGAATGCAGAGCAGTTCTTC. This gives the protein CASSLAGGNAEQFF.

This clonotype came up a few times. V gene TRBV20-1 combines with J gene TRBJ1-2; a possible D gene is TRBD1 (6 bases). CDR3 length: 15 amino acids. The V gene's germline CDR1 is DFQATT and CDR2 SNEGSKA (reference sequence). The V end was cut by 3 bases, the J end by 5 bases, with 19 bases between. The CDR3 spells CSARESGGLGYGYTF. The CDR3 nucleotides read TGCAGTGCTAGGGAATCGGGGGGCTTAGGTTATGGCTACACCTTC.

The chain's CDR3 is CAISEPTSGRGLSTGELFF. DNA of the CDR3: TGTGCCATCAGTGAACCCACTAGCGGGAGGGGATTAAGCACCGGGGAGCTGTTTTTT. The chain employs TRBV10-3 and TRBJ2-2, with 13 nucleotides matching TRBD2. The V segment lost 3 bases and the J segment 4 bases; nucleotides outside the gene matches: 11. Germline CDR1 and CDR2: ENHRY and SYGVKD. The CDR3 spans 19 residues.

V and J are TRBV5-4 and TRBJ2-3; 10 bases align to TRBD1. The CDR3 is 17 amino acids. After removal of 8 bases from V and 3 bases from J, the junction contained 15 bases not matched to a gene. Germline V gene sequence: CDR1 SGHNT, CDR2 YYREEE (reference sequence). CDR3 nucleotides: TGTGCCAGGGGCCCGGGGGGGGACAGGGGTTCGACAGATACGCAGTATTTT. Translation gives CARGPGGDRGSTDTQYF.

The genes are TRBV5-1 and TRBJ1-5, with no clear D. CDR1 SGHRS and CDR2 YFSETQ come from the germline V gene. The CDR3 has 14 amino acids. Trimming took off 0 bases at V and 5 bases at J, with 9 bases between the two ends. CDR3 bases: TGCGCCAGCAGCTTGGAGCCCAGCGATCAGCCCCAGCATTTT. This gives the protein CASSLEPSDQPQHF.

The rearrangement uses TRBV28 and TRBJ2-7, with TRBD2 matching over 10 bases. The CDR3 consists of 15 residues. CDR1 is MDHEN, CDR2 SYDVKM, per germline. Unmatched junction bases numbered 8, after V lost 5 bases and J lost 4 bases. The CDR3 loop is CASSRLAGVGYEQYF. For the CDR3, the DNA is TGTGCCAGCAGTCGGCTAGCGGGAGTAGGGTACGAGCAGTACTTC.

This clonotype was detected a few times. The rearrangement uses TRBV27 and TRBJ2-7, with D possibly matching TRBD1 (5 bases). CDR1 and CDR2 from the germline V gene are MNHEY and SMNVEV (reference sequence). The CDR3 is 13 amino acids. Trimming left V 2 bases short and J 2 bases short, with 7 bases between. CDR3 sequence: CASSLQGTYEQYF. The CDR3 DNA reads TGTGCCAGCAGTTTACAGGGCACCTACGAGCAGTACTTC.

The CDR3 DNA sequence: TGTGCCAGCAGCGTAGCCGAAGGTACCTACAATGAGCAGTTCTTC. Residues: CASSVAEGTYNEQFF. V usage is TRBV9 and J usage is TRBJ2-1; D gene ambiguous. From germline, CDR1 is SGDLS and CDR2 YYNGEE. Trimming stripped 0 bases from V and 2 bases from J, with 9 bases between. The CDR3 contains 15 residues. Together with reference TRBV9 and TRBJ2-1, the CDR3 gives the full variable domain: DSGVTQTPKHLITATGQRVTLRCSPRSGDLSVYWYQQSLDQGLQFLIQYYNGEERAKGNILERFSAQQFPDLHSELNLSSLELGDSALYFCASSVAEGTYNEQFFGPGTRLTVL.

The chain couples TRBV5-6 to TRBJ1-5; 8 positions agree with TRBD1. The CDR3 loop spans 16 amino acids. The ends lost 1 base at V and 2 bases at J; junction bases unmatched: 5. Germline values: CDR1 SGHDT, CDR2 YYEEEE. Written as DNA, the CDR3 is TGTGCCAGCAGCTTGTGGACAGGGTACGGCAATCAGCCCCAGCATTTT. This codes for CASSLWTGYGNQPQHF.

There are a few counts of this clonotype. V is TRBV12-3 or TRBV12-4 and J is TRBJ2-5, with TRBD2 matching 10 bases. Germline trimming cut 2 bases from V and 4 bases from J; bases unmatched to any gene: 7. The length of the CDR3 is 16 residues. CDR3 sequence reads: CASSLRAGGPVETQYF. In nucleotides, the CDR3 is TGTGCCAGCAGTTTAAGAGCGGGAGGGCCCGTAGAGACCCAGTACTTC.

This clonotype has only a few counts. This chain connects TRBV12-3 or TRBV12-4 to TRBJ1-2, with 9 bases that match TRBD1. This CDR3 has 14 amino acids. Germline trimming cut 8 bases from V and 8 bases from J; bases unmatched to any gene: 12. The CDR3 loop is CASRIQGAVGGYTF. CDR3 DNA: TGTGCCAGCCGAATACAGGGGGCCGTGGGGGGCTACACCTTC.

The chain has TRBV18 and TRBJ1-2; D is ambiguous. CDR1 and CDR2 (germline): KGHSH, LQKENI. Trimming pared 0 bases from V and 7 bases from J, leaving 9 bases between. The CDR3 extends over 13 amino acids. CDR3 residues: CASSPPSRIGYTF. For the CDR3, the DNA is TGTGCCAGCTCACCACCGAGCCGAATTGGCTACACCTTC.

This clonotype was seen only a few times. The chain is built from TRBV30 and TRBJ2-5; possible D gene TRBD1, 6 bases. Germline V lookup: CDR1 GTSNPN, CDR2 SVGIG (reference sequence). V dropped 5 bases and J dropped 6 bases, with 16 bases sitting between them. This CDR3 region has 13 residues. CDR3: CAWAQGLGKTQYF. CDR3 in DNA: TGTGCCTGGGCGCAGGGGCTCGGGAAGACCCAGTACTTC.

The chain couples TRBV5-4 to TRBJ2-2, with TRBD2 matching 8 bases. The germline gives CDR1 SGHNT, CDR2 YYREEE (reference sequence). The ends lost 1 base at V and 3 bases at J; junction bases unmatched: 2. The CDR3 totals 15 residues. CDR3 loop: CASSLRAGDTGELFF. As DNA, the CDR3 is TGTGCCAGCAGCTTGAGAGCGGGAGACACCGGGGAGCTGTTTTTT.

This sequence joins TRBV7-2 and TRBJ1-5; D may be TRBD1 (5 bases). In germline, CDR1 is SGHTA, CDR2 FQGNSA. The ends were cut back, 1 base at V and 7 bases at J, with 17 bases in the middle. CDR3 length: 16 amino acids. The CDR3 region has the DNA TGTGCCAGCAGCTTAGATAGAGTCAGGCGGGACCAGCCCCAGCATTTT. The encoded protein is CASSLDRVRRDQPQHF.

This clonotype has just a few counts. The genes are TRBV7-2 and TRBJ2-7; 15 nucleotides align to TRBD2. The length of the CDR3 is 16 residues. CDR1 and CDR2 from the germline V gene are SGHTA and FQGNSA. V trimming: 5 bases; J trimming: 3 bases; junction bases outside the gene matches: 5. The DNA for the CDR3 is TGTGCCAGCAGCACCGGGACTAGCGGGAGGATCTACGAGCAGTACTTC. It translates to CASSTGTSGRIYEQYF.

This clonotype was detected only a few times. This chain connects TRBV27 to TRBJ2-3, with D maybe TRBD1 (5 bases). V was pared by 4 bases and J by 9 bases, with 17 bases between. Germline V lookup: CDR1 MNHEY, CDR2 SMNVEV (reference sequence). The CDR3 totals 14 residues. CDR3 sequence reads: CASSSLTVLETQYF. CDR3 coding DNA: TGTGCCAGCAGTTCCTTGACAGTCTTAGAGACGCAGTATTTT.